The clone carrying this TCR beta chain was found many times. The CDR3 consists of 13 residues. From germline, CDR1 is DFQATT and CDR2 SNEGSKA (reference sequence). Deletions cut 3 bases from V and 1 base from J, with 9 bases between. TCRdb redid the calling of the RT-PCR reads with MiXCR, one entry per CDR3 protein. This table has 550,000 to 750,000 distinct CDR3 sequences, approximately 14% appearing once. This chain links TRBV20-1 with TRBJ2-5; D unclear. Sequenced sample: memory CD4+ T cells from blood. This receptor was obtained from a female donor in good health, serving as a healthy control. As DNA, the CDR3 is TGCAGTGCTAGTTTCCTATTCCAAGAGACCCAGTACTTC. Amino acids: CSASFLFQETQYF.